These 22 T cell receptor beta chains came from one sample sequenced in a study of cytomegalovirus exposure and HLA in healthy donors. PCR amplification relied on 60 Vbeta primers (plus 13 Jbeta primers). Clones were read by immunoSEQ multiplex PCR, and TCRdb kept only the in-frame ones, dropping some. In total, the table holds some 110,000 clones. The sample comprised PBMCs. These receptor sequences come from a man aged 40-49 years in good health and CMV-seropositive.

V usage is TRBV13 and J usage is TRBJ1-4, with 9 bases aligning to TRBD1. The CDR3 totals 14 residues. CDR1 and CDR2 from the germline V gene are PRHDT and FYEKMQ (reference sequence). V trimming: 1 base; J trimming: 8 bases; junction bases outside the gene matches: 2. CDR3 bases: TGTGCCAGCAGCTTAGACAGGGGGCGAGAAAAACTGTTTTTT. It specifies CASSLDRGREKLFF.

The CDR3 DNA reads TGTGCCAGCAGTTACTCGAGAGTCGGGAGAGGCTACGAGCAGTACTTC. This sequence encodes CASSYSRVGRGYEQYF. This sequence joins TRBV6-6 and TRBJ2-7; possible D gene TRBD2, 6 bases. This CDR3 has 16 residues. In germline, CDR1 is MNHNY, CDR2 SVGAGI (reference sequence). V was cut by 0 bases and J by 3 bases, with 15 bases left in between.

The V and J genes are TRBV19 and TRBJ2-2, with D unresolved. CDR1 is LNHDA, CDR2 SQIVND, per germline (reference sequence). The CDR3 loop spans 14 amino acids. The V end lost 3 bases, the J end lost 1 base, and 6 bases lay between the germline ends. The CDR3 sequence: CASSIQRNTGELFF. The CDR3 DNA reads TGTGCCAGTAGTATTCAGCGGAACACCGGGGAGCTGTTTTTT. The full variable domain, its missing parts supplied by reference TRBV19 and TRBJ2-2, is DGGITQSPKYLFRKEGQNVTLSCEQNLNHDAMYWYRQDPGQGLRLIYYSQIVNDFQKGDIAEGYSVSREKKESFPLTVTSAQKNPTAFYLCASSIQRNTGELFFGEGSRLTVL.

The chain recombines TRBV28 with TRBJ2-3, with D possibly being TRBD1 (6 bases). Germline lookup yields CDR1 MDHEN and CDR2 SYDVKM. V was shortened by 6 bases and J by 2 bases, with 9 bases between the two germline ends. The CDR3 is 13 residues long. CDR3 coding DNA: TGTGCCAGCAGGGGACATTACACAGATACGCAGTATTTT. It yields the protein CASRGHYTDTQYF.

The rearrangement joins TRBV18 to TRBJ2-7; 9 bases line up with TRBD1. The V gene's germline CDR1 is KGHSH and CDR2 LQKENI. V lost 2 bases to trimming and J lost 6 bases; unmatched junction nucleotides: 8. CDR3 length: 15 residues. The CDR3 loop is CASSPRMGQGGEQYF. The CDR3, as DNA: TGTGCCAGCTCACCAAGGATGGGACAGGGTGGCGAGCAGTACTTC.

The gene calls are TRBV5-1 and TRBJ2-1, with TRBD1 matching over 7 bases. CDR1 and CDR2 (germline): SGHRS, YFSETQ. The CDR3 sequence is 14 residues long. The J segment lost 8 bases and the V segment lost 4 bases, leaving 9 bases of the junction unmatched. The CDR3 nucleotides read TGCGCCAGCAGCGATAGGACAGGTTTCTATGAGCAGTTCTTC. As protein: CASSDRTGFYEQFF.

The chain links TRBV11-3 to TRBJ1-1; no definite D call. V lost 3 bases, J lost 5 bases, and 10 bases lay in between. The length of the CDR3 is 13 residues. In germline, CDR1 is SGHNT, CDR2 YENEEA. CDR3 coding DNA: TGTGCCAGCAGCTTTTACCCGGGGACTGAAGCTTTCTTT. It codes for CASSFYPGTEAFF.

CDR3 sequence (DNA): TGTGCCAGCAGCTTAGGAGGGATCGGTATGAACACTGAAGCTTTCTTT. Residues: CASSLGGIGMNTEAFF. The J gene is TRBJ1-1, the V gene TRBV11-2; D is unclear. CDR3 length equals 16 residues. The germline CDR1 and CDR2 sequences are SGHAT and FQNNGV. The V end lost 1 base, the J end lost 0 bases, and 12 bases lay between the germline ends.

The chain combines TRBV11-2 with TRBJ1-1, with TRBD1 matching 9 bases. This CDR3 is built from 13 residues. After removal of 5 bases from V and 5 bases from J, the junction contained 3 bases not matched to a gene. Germline CDR1 reads SGHAT; CDR2 reads FQNNGV. In DNA, the CDR3 is TGTGCCAGCAGCACGGACAGGGGAACTGAAGCTTTCTTT. Amino acids: CASSTDRGTEAFF.

The CDR3 region is CASSVESTDTQYF. The CDR3 coding sequence is TGTGCCAGCAGTGTCGAGAGCACAGATACGCAGTATTTT. The chain joins TRBV6-4 to TRBJ2-3, with D hard to call. The length of the CDR3 is 13 residues. Germline loops: CDR1 MRHNA, CDR2 SNTAGT. The V and J ends lost 4 bases and 0 bases respectively, with 5 bases between them.

Notes on this clone: This same CDR3 is encoded by further DNA sequences in the sample. The genes are TRBV28 and TRBJ1-1; 9 bases match TRBD1. The CDR3 extends over 14 amino acids. Germline V CDR1 and CDR2: MDHEN, SYDVKM. Trimming cost V 6 bases and J 8 bases; bases outside gene matches: 10. The CDR3 sequence is CASSPTWTGAEAFF. CDR3 bases: TGTGCCAGCAGCCCGACCTGGACAGGGGCCGAAGCTTTCTTT.

The chain uses TRBV9 and TRBJ2-1; 8 nucleotides agree with TRBD2. Trimming at V came to 3 bases and at J to 5 bases, leaving 16 bases not matched to a gene. This CDR3 contains 18 residues. Germline V gene data show CDR1 as SGDLS and CDR2 as YYNGEE. This CDR3 reads CASSGRLGAGVGDNEQFF. The CDR3 bases are TGTGCCAGCAGCGGTCGACTGGGAGCGGGAGTGGGAGACAATGAGCAGTTCTTC.

The chain is built from TRBV30 and TRBJ2-7; a possible D gene is TRBD1 (5 bases). Germline CDR1 is GTSNPN and CDR2 is SVGIG (reference sequence). Trimming stripped 7 bases from V and 3 bases from J, with 7 bases between. The length of the CDR3 is 10 residues. CDR3 coding DNA: TGTGCCTTCAGGGACTACGAGCAGTACTTC. Translation gives CAFRDYEQYF.

The V call is TRBV5-6, the J call TRBJ1-5; D gene unclear. The length of the CDR3 is 17 residues. The ends were cut back, 2 bases at V and 0 bases at J, with 15 bases in the middle. Germline V gene lookup returns CDR1 SGHDT and CDR2 YYEEEE. The CDR3 bases are TGTGCCAGCAGCTTCCTCGCCGCGGCAGATAGCAATCAGCCCCAGCATTTT. Protein sequence: CASSFLAAADSNQPQHF. Combining the CDR3 with reference TRBV5-6 and TRBJ1-5 gives the whole variable domain DAGVTQSPTHLIKTRGQQVTLRCSPKSGHDTVSWYQQALGQGPQFIFQYYEEEERQRGNFPDRFSGHQFPNYSSELNVNALLLGDSALYLCASSFLAAADSNQPQHFGDGTRLSIL.

V usage is TRBV29-1 and J usage is TRBJ2-7, with TRBD1 matching 12 bases. The CDR3 totals 13 residues. Germline V gives CDR1 SQVTM, CDR2 ANQGSEA. Trimming removed 6 bases from V and 3 bases from J; junction bases left unmatched: 3. CDR3 DNA: TGCAGCGTGAGGGACAGGGGGCTCTACGAGCAGTACTTC. Protein product: CSVRDRGLYEQYF.

The rearrangement joins TRBV19 to TRBJ1-2; 7 positions agree with TRBD1. Germline V gives CDR1 LNHDA, CDR2 SQIVND (reference sequence). The CDR3 totals 17 residues. With V trimmed by 10 bases and J by 4 bases, 21 bases remained unmatched. The CDR3 loop is CATPIFNDGAGGYGYTF. CDR3 nucleotide sequence: TGTGCCACCCCAATTTTCAACGACGGCGCAGGGGGCTATGGCTACACCTTC.

This rearrangement joins TRBV6-1 to TRBJ2-3; 8 nucleotides agree with TRBD1. The germline V gene has CDR1 MNHNS and CDR2 SASEGT. Trimming removed 3 bases from V and 5 bases from J; junction bases left unmatched: 13. The CDR3 runs 17 residues. CDR3 bases: TGTGCCAGCAGTGACGAACCACCGGGACAGGCGGGAGATACGCAGTATTTT. It yields the protein CASSDEPPGQAGDTQYF.

CDR3 sequence (DNA): TGCGCCAGCAGCATTCCACTAGCGGGAGTGGGAGATACGCAGTATTTT. It yields the protein CASSIPLAGVGDTQYF. The chain combines TRBV5-1 with TRBJ2-3; 11 bases align to TRBD2. The ends lost 4 bases at V and 5 bases at J; junction bases unmatched: 9. The CDR3 is 16 residues long. Germline CDR1 SGHRS, CDR2 YFSETQ.

The rearrangement uses TRBV28 and TRBJ2-5, with 9 positions matching TRBD2. Germline V CDR1 and CDR2: MDHEN, SYDVKM. V lost 2 bases to trimming and J lost 7 bases; unmatched junction nucleotides: 14. This CDR3 is 17 amino acids long. In DNA form, the CDR3 reads TGTGCCAGCAGTTTAGGTCTAGCGGGACCCGGCGTTTCGACCCAGTACTTC. It specifies CASSLGLAGPGVSTQYF.

CDR3 nucleotide sequence: TGTGCCAGCAGCATATTTCAGGGTTCCGGGGAGCTGTTTTTT. Translating gives CASSIFQGSGELFF. The V call is TRBV7-3, the J call TRBJ2-2, with D maybe TRBD1 (5 bases). This CDR3 spans 14 amino acids. Between the trimmed V and J ends, which lost 5 bases and 6 bases, there was a span of 13 bases. Germline assignment: CDR1 SGHTA and CDR2 FQGTGA.

This chain joins TRBV10-2 and TRBJ2-2, with 8 bases matching TRBD1. The CDR3 contains 14 residues. Trimming removed 9 bases from V and 0 bases from J; junction bases left unmatched: 3. Per germline, CDR1 WSHSY and CDR2 SAAADI. Here the CDR3 DNA reads TGCGCCAGTACGGACAGGGCGAACACCGGGGAGCTGTTTTTT. It encodes CASTDRANTGELFF.

V is TRBV5-6 and J is TRBJ2-3; 7 bases align to TRBD1. Per germline, CDR1 SGHDT and CDR2 YYEEEE. V shed 3 bases and J 1 base; nucleotides not matched to a gene: 8. The CDR3 consists of 16 residues. The CDR3 region has the DNA TGTGCCAGCAGCTCTATCGACAGGGCCCGCACAGATACGCAGTATTTT. Its protein is CASSSIDRARTDTQYF.